This entry is about one T cell receptor (beta chain). Its antigen is currently unknown. Healthy donors had no documented immune events, such as infections, while sampled. The entry originates in a study of identifying expanded T cells in peripheral blood. Clones were sequenced by immunoSEQ multiplex PCR, and TCRdb holds only the in-frame ones, with some missing. Of around 76,000 clones in the sample, around 90% were seen once. General study findings and limits: Differentially abundant clones: roughly 1.2 between replicates, around 16 at roughly 2 weeks, less than 20 at four.

The ends lost 5 bases at V and 5 bases at J; junction bases unmatched: 9. The CDR3 loop spans 15 amino acids. CDR1 PRHDT and CDR2 FYEKMQ come from the germline V gene (reference sequence). V and J are TRBV13 and TRBJ2-5, with 9 bases identical to TRBD2. The TCR sequence derives from a person between 18 and 75 years old in good health. Sequenced: blood. The CDR3 DNA follows: TGTGCCAGCAGCAAAAGCGGGGGGCCCTTGGAGACCCAGTACTTC. Protein product: CASSKSGGPLETQYF.